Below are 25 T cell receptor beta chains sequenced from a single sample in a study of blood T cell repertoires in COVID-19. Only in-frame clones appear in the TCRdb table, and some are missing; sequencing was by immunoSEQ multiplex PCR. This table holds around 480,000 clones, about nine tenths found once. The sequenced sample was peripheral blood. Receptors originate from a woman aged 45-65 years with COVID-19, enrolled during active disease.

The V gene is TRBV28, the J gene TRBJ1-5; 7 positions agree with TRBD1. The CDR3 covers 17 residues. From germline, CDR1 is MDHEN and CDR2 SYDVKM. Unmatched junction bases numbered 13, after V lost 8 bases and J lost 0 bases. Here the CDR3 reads CASFTSGTVYSNQPQHF. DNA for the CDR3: TGTGCCAGCTTCACGTCCGGGACAGTGTATAGCAATCAGCCCCAGCATTTT.

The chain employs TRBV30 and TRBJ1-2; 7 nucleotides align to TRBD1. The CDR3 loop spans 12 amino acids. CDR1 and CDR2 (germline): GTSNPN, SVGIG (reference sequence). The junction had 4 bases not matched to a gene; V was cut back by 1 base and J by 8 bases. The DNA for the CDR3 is TGTGCCTGGAGTGCCACAGGGGCAGGCTACACCTTC. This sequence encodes CAWSATGAGYTF.

CDR3 DNA sequence: TGTGCCACCAGCAGAGAGATGGCCCACAGGGTCAATTCACCCCTCCACTTT. Amino acids: CATSREMAHRVNSPLHF. This chain links TRBV15 with TRBJ1-6; maybe TRBD1 (6 bases). V lost 0 bases to trimming and J lost 7 bases, with 16 bases between them. From germline, CDR1 is LNHNV and CDR2 YYDKDF (reference sequence). This CDR3 has 17 residues. Drawing the rest from reference TRBV15 and TRBJ1-6, the complete variable domain is DAMVIQNPRYQVTQFGKPVTLSCSQTLNHNVMYWYQQKSSQAPKLLFHYYDKDFNNEADTPDNFQSRRPNTSFCFLDIRSPGLGDTAMYLCATSREMAHRVNSPLHFGNGTRLTVT.

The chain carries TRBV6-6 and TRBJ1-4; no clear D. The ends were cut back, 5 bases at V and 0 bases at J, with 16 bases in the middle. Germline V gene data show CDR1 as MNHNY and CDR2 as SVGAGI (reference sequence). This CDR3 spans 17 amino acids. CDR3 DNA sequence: TGTGCCAGCAGTCCCACCATACCCGGTGCAACTAATGAAAAACTGTTTTTT. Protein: CASSPTIPGATNEKLFF.

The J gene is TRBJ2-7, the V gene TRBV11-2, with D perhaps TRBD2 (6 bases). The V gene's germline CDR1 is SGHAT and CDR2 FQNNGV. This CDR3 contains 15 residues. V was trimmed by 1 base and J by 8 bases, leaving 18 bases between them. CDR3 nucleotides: TGTGCCAGCAGCTTAGGGGGGGACGCCAATCGCCAGCAGTACTTC. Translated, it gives CASSLGGDANRQQYF.

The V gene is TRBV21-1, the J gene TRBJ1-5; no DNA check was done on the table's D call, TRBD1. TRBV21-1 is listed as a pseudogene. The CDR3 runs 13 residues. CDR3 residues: CASTGTGDQPQHF. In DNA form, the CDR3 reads TGTGCCAGCACCGGGACAGGGGATCAGCCCCAGCATTTT.

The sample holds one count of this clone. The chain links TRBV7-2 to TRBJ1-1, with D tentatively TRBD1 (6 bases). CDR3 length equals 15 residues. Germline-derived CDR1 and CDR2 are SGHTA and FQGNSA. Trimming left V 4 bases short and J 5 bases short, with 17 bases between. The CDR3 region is CASSSGVKLWTEAFF. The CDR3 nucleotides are TGTGCCAGCAGCTCAGGGGTAAAGCTTTGGACTGAAGCTTTCTTT.

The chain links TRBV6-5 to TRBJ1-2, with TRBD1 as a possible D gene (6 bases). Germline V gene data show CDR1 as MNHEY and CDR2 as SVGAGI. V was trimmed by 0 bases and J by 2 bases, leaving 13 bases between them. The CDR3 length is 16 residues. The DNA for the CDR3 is TGTGCCAGCAGTTACTCGATCGGTGGGACAAACTATGGCTACACCTTC. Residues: CASSYSIGGTNYGYTF.

CDR3 loop: CASSPSGTGKGRGYGYTF. CDR3 DNA sequence: TGTGCCAGCAGTCCCTCCGGGACCGGCAAAGGCAGGGGCTATGGCTACACCTTC. The chain employs TRBV28 and TRBJ1-2, with D perhaps TRBD1 (6 bases). CDR1 MDHEN and CDR2 SYDVKM come from the germline V gene. Trimming took off 5 bases at V and 4 bases at J, with 26 bases between the two ends. The CDR3 sequence is 18 residues long.

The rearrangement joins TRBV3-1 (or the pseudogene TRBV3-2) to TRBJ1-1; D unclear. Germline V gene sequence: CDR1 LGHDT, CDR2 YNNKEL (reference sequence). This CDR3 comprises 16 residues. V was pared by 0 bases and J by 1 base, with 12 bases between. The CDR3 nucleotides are TGTGCCAGCAGCCAAGATGCCCGCAACGGGAACACTGAAGCTTTCTTT. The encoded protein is CASSQDARNGNTEAFF.

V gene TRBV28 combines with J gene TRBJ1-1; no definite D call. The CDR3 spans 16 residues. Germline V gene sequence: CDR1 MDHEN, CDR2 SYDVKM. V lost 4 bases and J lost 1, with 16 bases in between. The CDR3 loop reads CASSSLSAGSNTEAFF. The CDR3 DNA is TGTGCCAGCAGTTCGCTCTCAGCGGGTTCGAACACTGAAGCTTTCTTT. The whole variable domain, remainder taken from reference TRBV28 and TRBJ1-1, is DVKVTQSSRYLVKRTGEKVFLECVQDMDHENMFWYRQDPGLGLRLIYFSYDVKMKEKGDIPEGYSVSREKKERFSLILESASTNQTSMYLCASSSLSAGSNTEAFFGQGTRLTVV.

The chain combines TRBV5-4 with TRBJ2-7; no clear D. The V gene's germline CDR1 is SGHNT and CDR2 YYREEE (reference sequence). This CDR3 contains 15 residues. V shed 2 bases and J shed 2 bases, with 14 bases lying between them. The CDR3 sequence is CASSFGSQPPYEQYF. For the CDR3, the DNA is TGTGCCAGCAGCTTCGGTTCTCAACCTCCCTACGAGCAGTACTTC.

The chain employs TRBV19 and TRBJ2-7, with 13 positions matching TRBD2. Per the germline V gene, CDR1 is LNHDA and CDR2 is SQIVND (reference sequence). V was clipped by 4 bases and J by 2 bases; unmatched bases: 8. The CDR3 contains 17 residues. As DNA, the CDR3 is TGTGCCAGTAGTAAGACTAGCGGGGGGCCGCCCCCCTACGAGCAGTACTTC. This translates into CASSKTSGGPPPYEQYF.

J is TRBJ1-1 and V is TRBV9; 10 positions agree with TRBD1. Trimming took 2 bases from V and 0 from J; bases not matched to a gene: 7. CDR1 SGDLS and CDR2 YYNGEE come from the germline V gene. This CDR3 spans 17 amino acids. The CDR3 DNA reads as TGTGCCAGCAGCGTCTCAGACAGGGGGCAATTGAACACTGAAGCTTTCTTT. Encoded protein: CASSVSDRGQLNTEAFF.

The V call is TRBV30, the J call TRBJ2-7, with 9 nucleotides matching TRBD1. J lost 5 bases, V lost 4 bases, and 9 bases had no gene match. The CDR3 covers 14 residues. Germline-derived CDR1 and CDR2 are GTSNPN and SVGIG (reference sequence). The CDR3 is CAWNAGDRAHEQYF. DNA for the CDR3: TGTGCCTGGAACGCCGGGGACAGGGCCCACGAGCAGTACTTC.

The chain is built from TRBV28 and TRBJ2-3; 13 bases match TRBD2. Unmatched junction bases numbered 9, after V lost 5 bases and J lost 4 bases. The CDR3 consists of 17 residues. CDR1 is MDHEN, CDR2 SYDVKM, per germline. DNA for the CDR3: TGTGCCAGCAGTACTCGTACTAGCGGGGGGGCGTCAGATACGCAGTATTTT. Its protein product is CASSTRTSGGASDTQYF.

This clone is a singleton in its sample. The CDR3 region is CAWSRSIQETQYF. CDR3 nucleotide sequence: TGTGCCTGGAGTCGTAGTATCCAAGAGACCCAGTACTTC. V usage is TRBV30 and J usage is TRBJ2-5, with D uncertain. This CDR3 is 13 amino acids long. V was trimmed by 2 bases and J by 1 base, leaving 8 bases between them. Germline loops: CDR1 GTSNPN, CDR2 SVGIG (reference sequence).

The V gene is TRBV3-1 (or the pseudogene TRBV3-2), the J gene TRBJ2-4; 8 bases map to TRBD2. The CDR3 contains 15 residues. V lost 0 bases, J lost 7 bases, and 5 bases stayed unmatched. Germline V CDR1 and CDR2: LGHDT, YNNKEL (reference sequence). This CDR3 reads CASSQEGSGVNIQYF. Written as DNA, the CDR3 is TGTGCCAGCAGCCAAGAGGGTAGCGGGGTTAACATTCAGTACTTC.

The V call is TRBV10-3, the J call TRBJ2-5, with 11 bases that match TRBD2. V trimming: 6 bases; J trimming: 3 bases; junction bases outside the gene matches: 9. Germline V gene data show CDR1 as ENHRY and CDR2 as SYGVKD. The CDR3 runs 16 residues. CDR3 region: CAISDTLAGGKETQYF. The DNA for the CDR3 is TGTGCCATCAGCGACACCCTAGCGGGGGGAAAAGAGACCCAGTACTTC.

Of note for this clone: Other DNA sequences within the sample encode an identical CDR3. The CDR3 loop is CASSSRGEQYF. The CDR3 DNA sequence: TGTGCCAGCAGTTCAAGGGGCGAGCAGTACTTC. The rearrangement links TRBV12-3 or TRBV12-4 to TRBJ2-7; tentatively, D is TRBD1 (5 bases). The CDR3 loop spans 11 amino acids. V lost 4 bases, J lost 6 bases, and 7 bases lay in between.

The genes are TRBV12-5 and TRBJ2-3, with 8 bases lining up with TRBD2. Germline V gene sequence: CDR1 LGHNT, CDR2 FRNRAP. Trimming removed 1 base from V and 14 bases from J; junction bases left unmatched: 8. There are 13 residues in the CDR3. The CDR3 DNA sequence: TGTGCTAGTGGTTTGGAACTAGCGGATGTTAGGTATTTT. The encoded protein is CASGLELADVRYF.

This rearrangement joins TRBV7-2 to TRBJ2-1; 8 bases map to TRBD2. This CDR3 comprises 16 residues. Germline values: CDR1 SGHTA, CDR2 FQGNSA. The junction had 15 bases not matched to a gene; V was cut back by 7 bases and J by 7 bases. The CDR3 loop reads CASTLPGGLSGNEQFF. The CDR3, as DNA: TGTGCCAGCACCCTCCCGGGGGGGCTTTCTGGAAATGAGCAGTTCTTC.

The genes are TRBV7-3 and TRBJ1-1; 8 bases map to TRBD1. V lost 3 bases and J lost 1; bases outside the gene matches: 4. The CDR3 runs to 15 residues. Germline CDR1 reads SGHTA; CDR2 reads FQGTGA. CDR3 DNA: TGTGCCAGCAGCTTGACAGGGGCCCCGAACACTGAAGCTTTCTTT. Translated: CASSLTGAPNTEAFF.

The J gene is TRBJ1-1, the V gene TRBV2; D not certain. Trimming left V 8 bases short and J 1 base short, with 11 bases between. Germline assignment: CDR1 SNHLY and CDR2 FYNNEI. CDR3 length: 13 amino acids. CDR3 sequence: CASPNLGNTEAFF. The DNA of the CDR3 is TGTGCCAGCCCCAATCTAGGGAACACTGAAGCTTTCTTT. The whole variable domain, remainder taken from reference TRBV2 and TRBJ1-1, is EPEVTQTPSHQVTQMGQEVILRCVPISNHLYFYWYRQILGQKVEFLVSFYNNEISEKSEIFDDQFSVERPDGSNFTLKIRSTKLEDSAMYFCASPNLGNTEAFFGQGTRLTVV.

The CDR3: CSASEGQNSPLHF. Written as DNA, the CDR3 is TGCAGTGCTAGTGAGGGGCAAAATTCACCCCTCCACTTT. This chain links TRBV20-1 with TRBJ1-6, with D perhaps matching TRBD1 (5 bases). V dropped 3 bases and J dropped 7 bases, with 10 bases sitting between them. CDR1 and CDR2 (germline): DFQATT, SNEGSKA (reference sequence). The CDR3 covers 13 residues.